This paragraph reports one T cell receptor (beta chain). The antigen is not known. Per germline, CDR1 ENHRY and CDR2 SYGVKD. Losses at the gene ends were 4 bases for V and 5 bases for J; bases not matched to a gene: 8. This CDR3 has 17 residues. This entry is derived from a study of cytomegalovirus exposure and HLA in healthy donors. Study-wide points: Through in vitro validation, three CMV-associated chains were shown to be specific for CMV antigens. Among TCR sequences, most were rare, though some public TCRs appeared in many donors.

Primers for the PCR totalled 60 Vbeta and 13 Jbeta. Sequencing used immunoSEQ multiplex PCR; TCRdb keeps in-frame clones, though not all of them. The sample lists under 200,000 clones; 70% to 85% were seen once. Input material: PBMCs. The sequence was obtained from a man between 40 and 49 years old in good health and CMV-seronegative. The chain combines TRBV10-3 with TRBJ2-3; TRBD2 agrees at 14 bases. CDR3 nucleotide sequence: TGTGCCATCAGTGTGGGCTCGACTAGCGGGGGGGGAGATACGCAGTATTTT. This encodes CAISVGSTSGGGDTQYF.